One and the same sample provided the 29 T cell receptor beta chains below, sequenced in a study of blood T cells in healthy people across ages. With a J-beta primer mix and a sample-barcoded 5' primer, a second PCR ran roughly 6 to 11 cycles. TCRdb processed the 5' RACE reads anew with MiXCR; each CDR3 protein has one entry. This sample has some 1 million distinct CDR3 sequences, with less than 50% found just once. Sequenced material: blood. These receptor sequences come from a woman aged 55-70 years in good health.

This clonotype was seen a handful of times. The gene calls are TRBV4-1 and TRBJ2-1, with 8 nucleotides matching TRBD1. The germline V gene has CDR1 MGHRA and CDR2 YSYEKL. V trimming: 2 bases; J trimming: 10 bases; junction bases outside the gene matches: 7. This CDR3 comprises 14 residues. In nucleotides, the CDR3 is TGCGCCAGCAGCCAACCCAGACAGGGGAGAGAGCAGTTCTTC. Its translation is CASSQPRQGREQFF.

This clonotype was picked up one time. The CDR3 region has the DNA TGCGCCAGCACCCCGGGACTAGCGGGAAGAAGGCACGAGACCCAGTACTTC. This translates into CASTPGLAGRRHETQYF. The chain employs TRBV5-1 and TRBJ2-5, with 13 nucleotides matching TRBD2. Trimming took 6 bases from V and 5 from J; bases not matched to a gene: 13. The germline CDR1 and CDR2 sequences are SGHRS and YFSETQ. The CDR3 is 17 residues long.

This clonotype was seen just once. The chain links TRBV20-1 to TRBJ1-2; D gene unclear. Trimming took off 3 bases at V and 8 bases at J, with 19 bases between the two ends. Germline CDR1 DFQATT, CDR2 SNEGSKA (reference sequence). This CDR3 is 14 amino acids long. This chain's CDR3 is CSASGRNGREGYTF. CDR3 sequence (DNA): TGCAGTGCTAGTGGTCGTAACGGTAGGGAGGGCTACACCTTC.

The genes are TRBV15 and TRBJ2-1; 14 bases align to TRBD2. Germline V gene sequence: CDR1 LNHNV, CDR2 YYDKDF (reference sequence). The CDR3 is 18 amino acids. J lost 6 bases, V lost 3 bases, and 10 bases had no gene match. The CDR3 spells CATSRTPGLAGVSNEQFF. CDR3 sequence (DNA): TGTGCCACCAGCAGGACCCCGGGACTAGCGGGAGTGAGCAATGAGCAGTTCTTC.

The chain links TRBV29-1 to TRBJ2-7; 11 bases agree with TRBD1. This CDR3 spans 14 amino acids. V shed 5 bases and J 2 bases; nucleotides not matched to a gene: 5. CDR1 and CDR2 from the germline V gene are SQVTM and ANQGSEA. DNA for the CDR3: TGCAGCGTTTACGGACAGGGGGCCACCTACGAGCAGTACTTC. Amino acids: CSVYGQGATYEQYF.

The rearrangement links TRBV5-1 to TRBJ1-5, with D uncertain. CDR1 is SGHRS and CDR2 is YFSETQ in the germline V gene. CDR3 length: 15 amino acids. Trimming removed 0 bases from V and 0 bases from J, with 7 bases in between. CDR3 DNA sequence: TGCGCCAGCAGCTTGGGGCCTTATAGCAATCAGCCCCAGCATTTT. Its translation: CASSLGPYSNQPQHF.

There are many counts of this clonotype. One end of the junction fails to match germline, which may point to a read error. The chain joins TRBV5-1 to TRBJ2-5; TRBD2 might be the D (6 bases). Germline-derived CDR1 and CDR2 are SGHRS and YFSETQ. The CDR3 length is 12 residues. This CDR3 reads CASSFGGETQYF. In DNA form, the CDR3 reads TGTGCCAGCAGTTTCGGGGGAGAGACCCAGTACTTC.

The chain recombines TRBV14 with TRBJ2-1; D perhaps matches TRBD2 (6 bases). CDR3 length: 14 residues. Germline V lookup: CDR1 SGHDN, CDR2 FVKESK. Trimming left V 5 bases short and J 7 bases short, with 15 bases between. The CDR3 here is CASSATSLGNEQFF. The CDR3 nucleotides read TGTGCCAGCAGCGCGACTAGTTTGGGGAATGAGCAGTTCTTC.

The genes are TRBV2 and TRBJ1-6; D call uncertain. The CDR3 is 14 residues long. V lost 4 bases and J lost 8, with 12 bases in between. Germline V gene sequence: CDR1 SNHLY, CDR2 FYNNEI. CDR3 sequence (DNA): TGTGCCAGCAGTGTCCCAGTCCCGGATTCACCCCTCCACTTT. Its translation: CASSVPVPDSPLHF.

The V and J genes are TRBV5-1 and TRBJ1-5; 7 nucleotides line up with TRBD1. This CDR3 is 16 amino acids long. Germline assignment: CDR1 SGHRS and CDR2 YFSETQ. The V and J ends lost 0 bases and 8 bases, in that order; junction bases with no gene match: 11. The CDR3 spells CASSLGRQGPQEPQHF. The CDR3 coding sequence is TGCGCCAGCAGCTTGGGGCGACAGGGACCTCAGGAGCCCCAGCATTTT.

The chain employs TRBV6-5 and TRBJ2-1; 9 nucleotides line up with TRBD2. The CDR3 extends over 18 amino acids. Germline trimming cut 2 bases from V and 0 bases from J; bases unmatched to any gene: 8. CDR1 is MNHEY and CDR2 is SVGAGI in the germline V gene. The CDR3 loop is CASSYRGLAGGSYNEQFF. The CDR3 region has the DNA TGTGCCAGCAGTTACCGGGGACTAGCCGGAGGCTCCTACAATGAGCAGTTCTTC.

This clonotype was detected a few times. The chain recombines TRBV25-1 with TRBJ1-6, with 7 bases that match TRBD1. The ends lost 4 bases at V and 8 bases at J; junction bases unmatched: 2. CDR3 size: 13 residues. The germline V gene encodes CDR1 MGHDK and CDR2 SYGVNS. In DNA form, the CDR3 reads TGTGCCAGCAGTGCCACAGGGGATTCACCCCTCCACTTT. This gives the protein CASSATGDSPLHF.

The rearrangement joins TRBV20-1 to TRBJ2-5, with 11 bases that match TRBD1. The germline gives CDR1 DFQATT, CDR2 SNEGSKA (reference sequence). The V segment lost 3 bases and the J segment 6 bases; nucleotides outside the gene matches: 9. The CDR3 totals 15 residues. The DNA for the CDR3 is TGCAGTGCTAGCGCGAGGACAGGGGGCTCGCAGACCCAGTACTTC. Translated: CSASARTGGSQTQYF.

The chain joins TRBV13 to TRBJ2-2; TRBD1 might be the D (6 bases). This CDR3 has 15 residues. Per the germline V gene, CDR1 is PRHDT and CDR2 is FYEKMQ (reference sequence). The V end was cut by 5 bases, the J end by 4 bases, with 14 bases between. CDR3 amino acids: CASSRTDGVTGELFF. DNA of the CDR3: TGTGCCAGCAGCAGGACAGACGGGGTCACCGGGGAGCTGTTTTTT. Complete variable domain (other parts from reference TRBV13 and TRBJ2-2): AAGVIQSPRHLIKEKRETATLKCYPIPRHDTVYWYQQGPGQDPQFLISFYEKMQSDKGSIPDRFSAQQFSDYHSELNMSSLELGDSALYFCASSRTDGVTGELFFGEGSRLTVL.

The chain joins TRBV5-1 to TRBJ2-5; D may match TRBD1 or TRBD2 (5 bases each). The J call could be wrong; TRBJ2-7 is a better fit for the DNA end. In germline, CDR1 is SGHRS, CDR2 YFSETQ. The CDR3 runs 15 residues. The CDR3 here is CASSPGASNLNEQYF. The CDR3 DNA reads as TGCGCCAGCAGCCCCGGGGCTAGCAACCTCAACGAGCAGTACTTC.

This clonotype has a handful of counts. The junction does not match germline at one end; this may be a read error. CDR3 sequence (DNA): TGTGCCAGCAGGGAAGATATACAGGGATGGGACACAGATACGCAGTATTTT. Amino acids: CASREDIQGWDTDTQYF. This rearrangement joins TRBV2 to TRBJ2-3, with a tentative D call TRBD1 (6 bases). The germline gives CDR1 SNHLY, CDR2 FYNNEI. The CDR3 totals 17 residues.

The V and J genes are TRBV10-3 and TRBJ1-4; 12 bases are a match to TRBD1. J lost 7 bases, V lost 3 bases, and 3 bases had no gene match. Germline values: CDR1 ENHRY, CDR2 SYGVKD. This CDR3 contains 15 residues. The CDR3 protein is CAISEGTGGGEKLFF. The CDR3, as DNA: TGTGCCATCAGTGAAGGGACAGGGGGCGGTGAAAAACTGTTTTTT.

In DNA, the CDR3 is TGTGCCAGCAGCACTCCTCTCTCGAACGAGCAGTACTTC. Translation: CASSTPLSNEQYF. V and J are TRBV11-2 and TRBJ2-7; D is unresolved. The CDR3 totals 13 residues. V shed 5 bases and J shed 5 bases, with 13 bases lying between them. Germline values: CDR1 SGHAT, CDR2 FQNNGV.

The rearrangement uses TRBV15 and TRBJ2-3; 8 bases match TRBD2. This CDR3 is built from 17 residues. Trimming at V came to 5 bases and at J to 0 bases, leaving 10 bases not matched to a gene. Germline V gene data show CDR1 as LNHNV and CDR2 as YYDKDF (reference sequence). CDR3 sequence (DNA): TGTGCCACCAGCCAAGAGGATAGCGGGGCTAGCACAGATACGCAGTATTTT. Translating it yields CATSQEDSGASTDTQYF.

Turning to this clonotype: A much bigger clone sits one base away, suggesting this may be a read error. The gene calls are TRBV29-1 and TRBJ2-3; 7 bases are a match to TRBD2. The CDR3 has 15 amino acids. CDR1 is SQVTM, CDR2 ANQGSEA, per germline. This chain's CDR3 is CSVEVGGRSTGTQYF. The CDR3 bases are TGCAGCGTTGAAGTCGGCGGGAGAAGCACAGGTACGCAGTATTTT.

This clonotype was found a few times. This sequence joins TRBV2 and TRBJ1-5, with TRBD1 as a possible D gene (5 bases). V was shortened by 10 bases and J by 0 bases, with 16 bases between the two germline ends. Germline lookup yields CDR1 SNHLY and CDR2 FYNNEI. This CDR3 contains 15 residues. CDR3 sequence reads: CATATAGNSNQPQHF. The DNA of the CDR3 is TGTGCCACCGCTACGGCAGGGAATAGCAATCAGCCCCAGCATTTT.

This sequence joins TRBV25-1 and TRBJ2-7, with a possible D match to TRBD2 (6 bases). The CDR3 extends over 14 amino acids. V was pared by 7 bases and J by 3 bases, with 16 bases between. Per germline, CDR1 MGHDK and CDR2 SYGVNS. As DNA, the CDR3 is TGTGCCAGCAAGGAGGGAGGTTGGGGCTACGAGCAGTACTTC. Its protein is CASKEGGWGYEQYF.

This chain connects TRBV4-1 to TRBJ2-7; 9 bases fit TRBD1. Per the germline V gene, CDR1 is MGHRA and CDR2 is YSYEKL. After removal of 5 bases from V and 2 bases from J, the junction contained 7 bases not matched to a gene. The CDR3 has 15 amino acids. CDR3 sequence reads: CASSSRDRDPYEQYF. The CDR3, as DNA: TGCGCCAGCAGCTCCCGGGACAGGGATCCCTACGAGCAGTACTTC.

As concerns this clonotype: A read error may explain this, as a much larger clone is one base away. The V and J genes are TRBV13 and TRBJ2-5; perhaps TRBD1 as D (6 bases). The last part of the DNA fits TRBJ2-7 better; the J call may be wrong. The germline CDR1 and CDR2 sequences are PRHDT and FYEKMQ (reference sequence). The CDR3 is 14 amino acids. In DNA form, the CDR3 reads TGTACCAGCAGCTTAGGAAGGGGGACCTACGAGCAGTACTTC. This codes for CTSSLGRGTYEQYF.

The chain has TRBV6-8 and TRBJ2-7, with 8 bases fitting TRBD1. Losses at the gene ends were 2 bases for V and 3 bases for J; bases not matched to a gene: 12. CDR3 length: 17 residues. CDR1 and CDR2 from the germline V gene are MNHGY and SAAAGT. The CDR3 DNA is TGTGCCAGCAGTTACCGGGACAGGCGGGCCCCACACTACGAGCAGTACTTC. Protein: CASSYRDRRAPHYEQYF.

Only a few counts were recorded for this clonotype. The CDR3 DNA sequence: TGTGCCAGCACTACCGGCATTGGGCAGCCCCAGCATTTT. Translation gives CASTTGIGQPQHF. The chain employs TRBV25-1 and TRBJ1-5; D is unclear. V was clipped by 7 bases and J by 7 bases, with 14 bases between them. CDR1 and CDR2 (germline): MGHDK, SYGVNS. The CDR3 has 13 residues.

In its sample, this clonotype was seen a few times. This chain uses TRBV4-2 with TRBJ2-1; 10 bases line up with TRBD2. With 2 bases clipped from V and 7 bases from J, the junction kept 11 bases outside the gene matches. Per germline, CDR1 LGHNA and CDR2 YNFKEQ. The CDR3 runs 17 residues. CDR3 nucleotides: TGTGCCAGCAGCCAATCACCGGGACTAGCGTTTATGAATGAGCAGTTCTTC. As protein: CASSQSPGLAFMNEQFF.

This chain connects TRBV29-1 to TRBJ1-2; the D gene is possibly TRBD1 (6 bases). Trimming cost V 3 bases and J 5 bases, with 16 bases left between them. This CDR3 has 14 residues. Germline lookup yields CDR1 SQVTM and CDR2 ANQGSEA. In DNA form, the CDR3 reads TGCAGCGTTGATGGTCTCAAGGGGGGGTATGGCTACACCTTC. Amino acid sequence: CSVDGLKGGYGYTF.

Written as DNA, the CDR3 is TGTGCCAGCAGTACCTACAGGGACTACAATGAGCAGTTCTTC. This gives the protein CASSTYRDYNEQFF. The chain carries TRBV12-3 or TRBV12-4 and TRBJ2-1; perhaps TRBD1 as D (6 bases). V gave up 5 bases and J gave up 3 bases, with 11 bases separating them. The CDR3 sequence is 14 residues long.